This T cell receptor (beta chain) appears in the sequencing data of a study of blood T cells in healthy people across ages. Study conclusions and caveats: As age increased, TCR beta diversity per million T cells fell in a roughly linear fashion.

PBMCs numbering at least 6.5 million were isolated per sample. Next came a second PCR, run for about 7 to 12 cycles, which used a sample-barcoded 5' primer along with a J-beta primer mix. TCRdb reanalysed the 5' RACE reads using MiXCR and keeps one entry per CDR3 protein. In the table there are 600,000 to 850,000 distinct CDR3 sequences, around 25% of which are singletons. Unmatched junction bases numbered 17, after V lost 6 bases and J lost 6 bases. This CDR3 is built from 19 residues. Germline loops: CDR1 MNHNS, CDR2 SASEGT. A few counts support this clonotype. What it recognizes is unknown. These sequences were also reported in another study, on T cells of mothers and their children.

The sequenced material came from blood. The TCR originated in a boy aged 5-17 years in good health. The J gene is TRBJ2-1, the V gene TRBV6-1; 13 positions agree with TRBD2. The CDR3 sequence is CASSRHESPTSGRVNEQFF. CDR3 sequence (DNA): TGTGCCAGCAGCCGACACGAGTCCCCCACTAGCGGGAGGGTCAATGAGCAGTTCTTC.